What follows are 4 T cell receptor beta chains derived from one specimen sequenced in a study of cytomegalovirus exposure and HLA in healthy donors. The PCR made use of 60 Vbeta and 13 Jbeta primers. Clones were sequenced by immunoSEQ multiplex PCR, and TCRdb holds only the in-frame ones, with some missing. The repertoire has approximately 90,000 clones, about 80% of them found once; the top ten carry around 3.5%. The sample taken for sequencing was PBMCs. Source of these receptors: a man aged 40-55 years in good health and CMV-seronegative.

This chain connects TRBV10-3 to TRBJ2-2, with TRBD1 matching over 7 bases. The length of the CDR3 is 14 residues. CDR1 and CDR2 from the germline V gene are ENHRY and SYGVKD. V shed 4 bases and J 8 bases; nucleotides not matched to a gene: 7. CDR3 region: CAISADRDGGELFF. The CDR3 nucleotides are TGTGCCATCAGTGCCGACAGGGATGGTGGGGAGCTGTTTTTT.

The CDR3 loop reads CASSLGRDTTGANVLTF. The CDR3 DNA follows: TGCGCCAGCAGCCTGGGCCGGGACACAACTGGGGCCAACGTCCTGACTTTC. The V call is TRBV5-1, the J call TRBJ2-6, with a weak D call TRBD1 (6 bases). The CDR3 spans 17 residues. Germline values: CDR1 SGHRS, CDR2 YFSETQ. V was shortened by 4 bases and J by 2 bases, with 16 bases between the two germline ends.

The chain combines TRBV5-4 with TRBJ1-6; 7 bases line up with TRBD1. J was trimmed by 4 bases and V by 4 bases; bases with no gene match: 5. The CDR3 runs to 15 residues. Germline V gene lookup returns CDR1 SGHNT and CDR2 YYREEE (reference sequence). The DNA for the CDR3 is TGTGCCAGCAGCACGGGACAGAGATATAATTCACCCCTCCACTTT. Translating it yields CASSTGQRYNSPLHF.

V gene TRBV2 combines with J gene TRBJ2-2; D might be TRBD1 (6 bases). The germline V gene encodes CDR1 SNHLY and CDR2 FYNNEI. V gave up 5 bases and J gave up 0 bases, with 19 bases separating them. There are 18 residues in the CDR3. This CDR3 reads CASSILIGAGANTGELFF. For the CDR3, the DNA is TGTGCCAGCAGTATCTTAATCGGGGCAGGGGCGAACACCGGGGAGCTGTTTTTT. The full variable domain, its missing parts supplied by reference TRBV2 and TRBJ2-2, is EPEVTQTPSHQVTQMGQEVILRCVPISNHLYFYWYRQILGQKVEFLVSFYNNEISEKSEIFDDQFSVERPDGSNFTLKIRSTKLEDSAMYFCASSILIGAGANTGELFFGEGSRLTVL.